The 6 T cell receptor beta chains reported below all come from one sample, sequenced in a study of cytomegalovirus exposure and HLA in healthy donors. Researchers ran the PCR with 60 Vbeta and 13 Jbeta primers. Produced via immunoSEQ multiplex PCR; TCRdb's table is partial and in-frame only. This listing includes around 70,000 clones. Sequenced input: PBMCs. The receptors originated from a woman aged 40-49 years in good health and CMV-seropositive.

This sequence joins TRBV15 and TRBJ2-2; weak D call: TRBD1 (5 bases). Trimming removed 0 bases from V and 4 bases from J, with 15 bases in between. The CDR3 contains 17 residues. Germline V CDR1 and CDR2: LNHNV, YYDKDF (reference sequence). CDR3 in DNA: TGTGCCACCAGCAGAGACCATCCAGGGTCGGCCACCGGGGAGCTGTTTTTT. As protein: CATSRDHPGSATGELFF.

The chain employs TRBV28 and TRBJ1-4; 8 bases agree with TRBD1. V lost 5 bases to trimming and J lost 6 bases; unmatched junction nucleotides: 5. Looked up from germline, CDR1 is MDHEN and CDR2 is SYDVKM. The CDR3 runs 14 residues. CDR3 sequence: CASSPMDRDEKLFF. The CDR3 DNA reads TGTGCCAGCAGTCCGATGGACAGGGATGAAAAACTGTTTTTT.

This sequence joins TRBV19 and TRBJ2-5; TRBD1 is a possible D gene (6 bases). Germline CDR1 and CDR2: LNHDA and SQIVND (reference sequence). This CDR3 has 14 residues. The V and J ends lost 5 bases and 1 base respectively, with 11 bases between them. CDR3 nucleotides: TGTGCCAGTAGTGAACAGGGAGTCCAAGAGACCCAGTACTTC. Translation gives CASSEQGVQETQYF.

This chain uses TRBV7-8 with TRBJ1-2; D is perhaps TRBD1 (5 bases). This CDR3 region has 14 residues. Germline V CDR1 and CDR2: SGHVS, FQNEAQ. V shed 3 bases and J shed 4 bases, with 12 bases lying between them. This CDR3 is CASSFDSAPYGYTF. The CDR3 DNA sequence: TGTGCCAGCAGCTTCGACAGTGCCCCCTATGGCTACACCTTC.

The chain has TRBV7-3 and TRBJ1-6; D may be TRBD1 (5 bases). Germline CDR1 SGHTA, CDR2 FQGTGA. The V end was cut by 2 bases, the J end by 9 bases, with 14 bases between. CDR3 size: 15 residues. The CDR3 is CASSLQGGSFSPLHF. DNA of the CDR3: TGTGCCAGCAGCTTACAGGGAGGATCTTTTTCACCCCTCCACTTT.

V is TRBV14 and J is TRBJ2-1; 9 bases match TRBD2. V was clipped by 3 bases and J by 4 bases; unmatched bases: 7. Germline V gene data show CDR1 as SGHDN and CDR2 as FVKESK. The CDR3 has 16 amino acids. CDR3 nucleotides: TGTGCCAGCAGCCACTTTAGCGGGAGCTCTTACAATGAGCAGTTCTTC. The encoded protein is CASSHFSGSSYNEQFF.